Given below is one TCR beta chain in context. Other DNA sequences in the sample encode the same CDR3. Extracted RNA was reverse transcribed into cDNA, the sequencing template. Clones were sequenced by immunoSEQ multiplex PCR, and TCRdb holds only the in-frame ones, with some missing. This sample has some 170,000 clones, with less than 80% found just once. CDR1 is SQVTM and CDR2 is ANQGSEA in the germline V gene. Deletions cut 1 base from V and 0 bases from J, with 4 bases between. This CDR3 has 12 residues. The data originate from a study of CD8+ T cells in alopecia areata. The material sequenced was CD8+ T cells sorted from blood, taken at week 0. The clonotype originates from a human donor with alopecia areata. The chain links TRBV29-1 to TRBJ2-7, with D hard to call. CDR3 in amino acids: CSVEGSSYEQYF. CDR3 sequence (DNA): TGCAGCGTTGAAGGCAGCTCCTACGAGCAGTACTTC.